This is a list of T cell receptor beta chains from one sample in a study of T cell responses to AZD1222 COVID-19 vaccine. This table comes from immunoSEQ multiplex PCR, and its TCRdb copy is limited to in-frame clones, with some not included. This table has some 130,000 clones, around 84% appearing once. The sample consisted of peripheral blood, taken on day 0 of AZD1222 vaccination. These receptors were collected from an adult in good health. Each CDR3 is given with its conserved first and last residue. The D gene is left open where the match is weak. Size values are once, few and many counts, or a class for expanded clones, and some rows have none.

abundance	d_gene	j_gene	v_gene	CDR3nt	CDR3aa
.	.	TRBJ2-6	TRBV30	TGTGCCTGGAACCAACAGGTCTCAGGGGCCAACGTCCTGACTTTC	CAWNQQVSGANVLTF
.	TRBD1	TRBJ1-4	TRBV3-1/TRBV3-2	TGTGCCAGCAGCCAAGGTGGACAGGGACCTCTTTTT	CASSQGGQGPLF
.	TRBD1	TRBJ1-4	TRBV7-3	TGTGCCAGCAGCCCCAGGGACAGGACAAATGAAAAACTGTTTTTT	CASSPRDRTNEKLFF
few	TRBD1	TRBJ2-7	TRBV5-5	TGTGCCAGCAGCTTGCCAGGGGGTGACGAGCAGTACTTC	CASSLPGGDEQYF
.	.	TRBJ1-2	TRBV27	TGTGCCAGCAGGAGTACAGTTTATGGCTACACCTTC	CASRSTVYGYTF
.	.	TRBJ1-6	TRBV3-1/TRBV3-2	TGTGCCAGCAGCCAAGTGCTCAGCAATTCACCCCTCCACTTT	CASSQVLSNSPLHF
.	TRBD1	TRBJ1-1	TRBV7-3	TGTGCCAGCAGCCTAGGGGGCCTGAACACTGAAGCTTTCTTT	CASSLGGLNTEAFF
.	.	TRBJ1-1	TRBV28	TGTGCCAGCAGTTTACAGAAGGGGCCGAGCACTGAAGCTTTCTTT	CASSLQKGPSTEAFF
.	.	TRBJ1-4	TRBV7-2	TGTGCCAGCAGCCTAGTATCCTCAACTAATGAAAAACTGTTTTTT	CASSLVSSTNEKLFF
.	.	TRBJ1-6	TRBV19	TGTGCCAGTAGGCCCGACCGGGACACTATTTCACCCCTCCACTTT	CASRPDRDTISPLHF
.	TRBD2	TRBJ2-1	TRBV5-1	TGCGCCAGCAGCTTGGAGACTAGCGGGGGCCAGGTTGAGCAGTTCTTC	CASSLETSGGQVEQFF
.	.	TRBJ2-2	TRBV27	TGTGCCAGCCACCCGGGGCGGGTTAACACCGGGGAGCTGTTTTTT	CASHPGRVNTGELFF
few	.	TRBJ1-1	TRBV30	TGTGCCTGGTCACGGGTGGCGATAGGGTCCACTGAAGCTTTCTTT	CAWSRVAIGSTEAFF
.	TRBD1	TRBJ2-4	TRBV6-5	TGTGCCAGCAGCCTACAGGGGTCCCCAAACATTCAGTACTTC	CASSLQGSPNIQYF
.	.	TRBJ2-3	TRBV28	TGTGCCAGCAGTTCCTCGGGGCTCTTAGGGGGCACAGATACGCAGTATTTT	CASSSSGLLGGTDTQYF
.	TRBD1	TRBJ1-1	TRBV5-1	TGCGCCAGCAGCTTGGAACAGGGGAGGACTGAAGCTTTCTTT	CASSLEQGRTEAFF
.	TRBD1	TRBJ1-2	TRBV28	TGTGCCAGCAGTTTCGTCGGAGGGGGCTCTGGCTACACCTTC	CASSFVGGGSGYTF
.	.	TRBJ1-4	TRBV2	TGTGCCAGCCAAAGGGCCGAAAAACTGTTTTTT	CASQRAEKLFF
.	.	TRBJ2-5	TRBV5-1	TGCGCCAGCAGCTTGAGTGTGTTAGAGACCCAGTACTTC	CASSLSVLETQYF
.	.	TRBJ2-2	TRBV11-1	TGTGCCAGCAGCCGACTCGGCACAGACACCGGGGAGCTGTTTTTT	CASSRLGTDTGELFF
.	.	TRBJ1-6	TRBV28	TGTGCCAGCAGCCCTAGGGGGAGTAATATGACACCCCTCCACTTT	CASSPRGSNMTPLHF
.	.	TRBJ1-5	TRBV29-1	TGCAGCGTTGAGGAGGGAGTCGGCGGATTCCAGCATTTT	CSVEEGVGGFQHF
.	.	TRBJ2-6	TRBV28	TGTGCCAGCAGTCCCCTGGGGCGCTCTGGGGCCAACGTCCTGACTTTC	CASSPLGRSGANVLTF
.	.	TRBJ1-2	TRBV11-2	TGTGCCAGCAGCTCTTCAAGGGGTAACTATGGCTACACCTTC	CASSSSRGNYGYTF
.	.	TRBJ2-7	TRBV6-5	TGTGCCAGCAGTTTCCAGGGCCAGAGTGCCTACGAGCAGTACTTC	CASSFQGQSAYEQYF
.	.	TRBJ1-5	TRBV4-1	TGCGCCAGCAGCCAAGGGGACGGAAAGCCCCAGCATTTT	CASSQGDGKPQHF
.	TRBD1	TRBJ2-1	TRBV5-1	TGCGCCAGCAGCTTCTTAGGGACAGGGATGCAGGATGAGCAGTTCTTC	CASSFLGTGMQDEQFF
.	.	TRBJ2-5	TRBV5-5	TGTGCCAGCAGCTTGGAGGCTGGGCGGGAGACCCAGTACTTC	CASSLEAGRETQYF
.	.	TRBJ1-1	TRBV5-4	TGTGCCAGCAGCTTGGTTGGGCAGGCTCGTGAAGCTTTCTTT	CASSLVGQAREAFF
few	.	TRBJ2-5	TRBV13	TGTGCCAGCAGCTTGGATAAGGAGACCCAGTACTTC	CASSLDKETQYF
.	.	TRBJ1-6	TRBV27	TGTGCCAGCAGACGGGACCTTAATAATTCACCCCTCCACTTT	CASRRDLNNSPLHF
once	TRBD1	TRBJ2-3	TRBV24-1	TGTGCCACCAGTGATCCAGCGACAGGGGCAAACACAGATACGCAGTATTTT	CATSDPATGANTDTQYF
few	.	TRBJ2-7	TRBV28	TGTGCCAGCAGTCCTCGGCCCGGGACACTAACCTACGAGCAGTACTTC	CASSPRPGTLTYEQYF
.	.	TRBJ1-1	TRBV28	TGTGCCAGCAGTTTACAGGGAGTGGTGAACACTGAAGCTTTCTTT	CASSLQGVVNTEAFF
.	.	TRBJ1-2	TRBV6-5	TGTGCCAGCAGCCCCGGACAGTTTTATGGCTACACCTTC	CASSPGQFYGYTF
.	TRBD1	TRBJ1-1	TRBV19	TGTGCCAGTAGTGTCGACAGGGCGAACACTGAAGCTTTCTTT	CASSVDRANTEAFF
once	TRBD1	TRBJ1-2	TRBV28	TGTGCCAGCAGTTTGGGGACAGGGGATAACTATGGCTACACCTTC	CASSLGTGDNYGYTF
.	TRBD1	TRBJ1-2	TRBV5-1	TGCGCCAGCAGGCGGACAGGGGTGGATAGTGGCTACACCTTC	CASRRTGVDSGYTF
few	TRBD1	TRBJ1-5	TRBV6-6	TGTGCCAGCAGTCTTCAGGGGGTCAGATTTGGCAATCAGCCCCAGCATTTT	CASSLQGVRFGNQPQHF
.	.	TRBJ1-1	TRBV12-3/TRBV12-4	TGTGCCAGCAGTTTGGGCGAGGCCACTGAAGCTTTCTTT	CASSLGEATEAFF
.	TRBD1	TRBJ2-7	TRBV5-6	TGTGCCAGCAGCTTGGGGATCGACAGGGCCGAGCAGTACTTC	CASSLGIDRAEQYF
.	.	TRBJ1-1	TRBV10-3	TGTGCCATCAGTGGTGGGAGCCAAGAGTTTGAAGCTTTCTTT	CAISGGSQEFEAFF
.	.	TRBJ1-5	TRBV7-9	TGTGCCAGCAGCTCCTCTACGGATCAGCCCCAGCATTTT	CASSSSTDQPQHF
once	.	TRBJ2-3	TRBV27	TGTGCCAGCAGTTTATCCCCCTGGGACGAAACAGATACGCAGTATTTT	CASSLSPWDETDTQYF
.	TRBD2	TRBJ2-3	TRBV5-4	TGTGCCAGCAGCCCCAGACTAGCGGGGGGACAAACAGATACGCAGTATTTT	CASSPRLAGGQTDTQYF
.	.	TRBJ1-1	TRBV2	TGTGCCAGCAGGAAGCGGGAGGAGTTCACTGAAGCTTTCTTT	CASRKREEFTEAFF
.	.	TRBJ1-1	TRBV6-5	TGTGCCAGCCCCGGGTGGACTGAAGCTTTCTTT	CASPGWTEAFF
.	.	TRBJ1-2	TRBV28	TGTGCCAGCAGCCCCGGGGGGTTGTATGGCTACACCTTC	CASSPGGLYGYTF
.	.	TRBJ1-1	TRBV6-1	TGTGCCAGCAGTGATTGGGGGGGGAACACTGAAGCTTTCTTT	CASSDWGGNTEAFF
.	.	TRBJ1-3	TRBV3-1/TRBV3-2	TGTGCCAGCAGCCAAGGGCATCAGGGCAGCTCTGGAAACACCATATATTTT	CASSQGHQGSSGNTIYF
.	.	TRBJ2-1	TRBV5-6	TGTGCCAGCAGCTCGGGACGGTCTGTCCCCAGACACAATGAGCAGTTCTTC	CASSSGRSVPRHNEQFF
.	TRBD2	TRBJ2-3	TRBV5-4	TGTGCCAGCAGCTTGTACGGGGGGGGAGATACGCAGTATTTT	CASSLYGGGDTQYF
.	.	TRBJ2-3	TRBV2	TGTGCCAGCAGCGTGGACAGATCTAGCACAGATACGCAGTATTTT	CASSVDRSSTDTQYF
.	TRBD2	TRBJ2-5	TRBV7-8	TGTGCCAGCAGCCTCCCCGGGGGGGAGACCCAGTACTTC	CASSLPGGETQYF
few	.	TRBJ1-5	TRBV19	TGTGCCAGTAGTATTGAGGGGGGGAAACCCCAGCATTTT	CASSIEGGKPQHF
.	.	TRBJ1-6	TRBV18	TGTGCCAGCTCACCACTACGGGCAGGGGACTATAATTCACCCCTCCACTTT	CASSPLRAGDYNSPLHF
.	TRBD1	TRBJ2-7	TRBV6-6	TGTGCCAGCAGTCTAGGGACAGCCTCCTACGAGCAGTACTTC	CASSLGTASYEQYF
.	.	TRBJ2-7	TRBV2	TGTGCCAGCAGCACGGGTGGGATCAGCTCCTACGAGCAGTACTTC	CASSTGGISSYEQYF